This entry lists 9 T cell receptor beta chains sequenced from one sample in a study of CD8 T cells in Susac syndrome. Reverse transcription of roughly 0.5 to 1 ug RNA used random hexamers. TCRdb analysed the immunoSEQ multiplex PCR reads with MiXCR anew, one entry per CDR3 protein. This sample has some 260,000 distinct CDR3 sequences; just under 95% occur once, and the top ten carry 0.06% to 0.08%. Material for sequencing was CD4+ T cells from PBMCs. The receptors derive from a human donor with multiple sclerosis.

This clonotype was found once. This chain joins TRBV19 and TRBJ1-1; no clear D. From germline, CDR1 is LNHDA and CDR2 SQIVND (reference sequence). CDR3 size: 14 residues. V was pared by 2 bases and J by 2 bases, with 9 bases between. The CDR3 DNA reads as TGTGCCAGTAGTATAACGGCAATTAACACTGAAGCTTTCTTT. This sequence encodes CASSITAINTEAFF.

The V gene is TRBV12-5, the J gene TRBJ2-3, with a possible D match to TRBD2 (7 bases). The germline gives CDR1 LGHNT, CDR2 FRNRAP. V was shortened by 5 bases and J by 2 bases, with 11 bases between the two germline ends. The CDR3 is 14 residues long. The CDR3 reads CASGPRGATDTQYF. For the CDR3, the DNA is TGTGCTAGTGGTCCACGGGGGGCCACAGATACGCAGTATTTT.

This chain joins TRBV4-1 and TRBJ2-1; 8 bases map to TRBD2. The CDR3 consists of 16 residues. The germline CDR1 and CDR2 sequences are MGHRA and YSYEKL. Germline trimming cut 6 bases from V and 2 bases from J; bases unmatched to any gene: 9. As DNA, the CDR3 is TGCGCCAGCAGGCAAACTAGCGGTAGTACCTACAATGAGCAGTTCTTC. Encoded protein: CASRQTSGSTYNEQFF.

This clonotype was seen once. The chain is built from TRBV20-1 and TRBJ1-6; no reliable D call. Trimming stripped 0 bases from V and 8 bases from J, with 11 bases between. CDR3 length: 14 residues. Germline-derived CDR1 and CDR2 are DFQATT and SNEGSKA (reference sequence). The CDR3 nucleotides read TGCAGTGCTAGAGATGCGGACGCCTATTCACCCCTCCACTTT. Its protein product is CSARDADAYSPLHF.

J is TRBJ2-7 and V is TRBV29-1; 10 nucleotides line up with TRBD1. Germline assignment: CDR1 SQVTM and CDR2 ANQGSEA. This CDR3 has 14 residues. The V segment lost 3 bases and the J segment 4 bases; nucleotides outside the gene matches: 6. Here the CDR3 DNA reads TGCAGCGTTGACGAACCGGGACAGGGGTACGAGCAGTACTTC. It is translated as CSVDEPGQGYEQYF.

The CDR3 loop is CASSYSGGRGRTGELFF. CDR3 sequence (DNA): TGTGCCAGCAGTTACTCGGGCGGGAGGGGTCGGACCGGGGAGCTGTTTTTT. The chain joins TRBV6-5 to TRBJ2-2, with TRBD2 matching over 9 bases. The V segment lost 0 bases and the J segment 5 bases; nucleotides outside the gene matches: 7. The CDR3 loop spans 17 amino acids. Germline V CDR1 and CDR2: MNHEY, SVGAGI.

The V gene is TRBV24-1, the J gene TRBJ2-7, with unresolved D. The V end lost 9 bases, the J end lost 3 bases, and 8 bases lay between the germline ends. The length of the CDR3 is 11 residues. CDR1 and CDR2 (germline): KGHDR, SFDVKD. The CDR3, as DNA: TGTGCCACCCTCCTGCTCTACGAGCAGTACGTC. This translates into CATLLLYEQYV.

The chain joins TRBV19 to TRBJ1-1; D unresolved. CDR3 length: 13 residues. The ends were cut back, 7 bases at V and 6 bases at J, with 15 bases in the middle. Looked up from germline, CDR1 is LNHDA and CDR2 is SQIVND (reference sequence). In DNA, the CDR3 is TGTGCCAGTAAGGCCGGCTGGGTCCCTGAAGCTTTCTTT. It codes for CASKAGWVPEAFF.

The chain employs TRBV4-2 and TRBJ2-5; D tentatively reads TRBD1 or TRBD2 (5 bases each). The germline gives CDR1 LGHNA, CDR2 YNFKEQ. V lost 2 bases and J lost 1, with 8 bases in between. The CDR3 consists of 14 residues. Here the CDR3 reads CASSQQGPQETQYF. CDR3 DNA: TGTGCCAGCAGCCAACAGGGACCCCAAGAGACCCAGTACTTC.